One and the same sample provided the 25 T cell receptor beta chains below, sequenced in a study of T cell changes during pregnancy in multiple sclerosis. Produced via immunoSEQ multiplex PCR; TCRdb's table is partial and in-frame only. The sample consists of fewer than 50,000 clones, roughly 90% of them appearing once. The sequencing used CD8+ T cells from peripheral blood mononuclear cells, collected in the third trimester of pregnancy. These TCRs come from a female donor with multiple sclerosis, enrolled in a pregnancy study.

The chain links TRBV19 to TRBJ2-7, with D maybe TRBD1 (5 bases). This CDR3 spans 17 amino acids. Trimming removed 3 bases from V and 5 bases from J, with 23 bases in between. Germline V gene lookup returns CDR1 LNHDA and CDR2 SQIVND (reference sequence). In nucleotides, the CDR3 is TGTGCCAGTAGTATTAAGGGTCGGCGCCAGGGTACCCACGAGCAGTACTTC. This encodes CASSIKGRRQGTHEQYF. Full variable domain (missing parts from reference TRBV19 and TRBJ2-7): DGGITQSPKYLFRKEGQNVTLSCEQNLNHDAMYWYRQDPGQGLRLIYYSQIVNDFQKGDIAEGYSVSREKKESFPLTVTSAQKNPTAFYLCASSIKGRRQGTHEQYFGPGTRLTVT.

V is TRBV7-9 and J is TRBJ1-1; the D gene is possibly TRBD1 (6 bases). Germline V gives CDR1 SEHNR, CDR2 FQNEAQ (reference sequence). The CDR3 sequence is 13 residues long. Trimming shortened V by 7 bases and J by 4 bases, and 13 bases separated the two germline ends. The CDR3 DNA is TGTGCCAGCAACGGGGGGCTTCTCACTGAAGCTTTCTTT. This translates into CASNGGLLTEAFF.

The gene calls are TRBV4-3 and TRBJ2-4; TRBD2 matches 10 bases. The CDR3 loop spans 17 amino acids. With 0 bases clipped from V and 8 bases from J, the junction kept 10 bases outside the gene matches. The germline CDR1 and CDR2 sequences are LGHNA and YSLEER. The CDR3 region has the DNA TGCGCCAGCAGCCAAGATCTGTCCCCTAGCGGGAGTGACATTCAGTACTTC. The encoded protein is CASSQDLSPSGSDIQYF.

This clone came up once. The chain links TRBV7-9 to TRBJ2-1; a weak D match, TRBD2 (5 bases). Germline CDR1 and CDR2: SEHNR and FQNEAQ (reference sequence). The CDR3 sequence is 15 residues long. V was pared by 5 bases and J by 6 bases, with 17 bases between. Here the CDR3 reads CASSNPPGGINEQFF. The CDR3 nucleotides read TGTGCCAGCAGCAACCCTCCTGGAGGAATCAATGAGCAGTTCTTC.

This rearrangement joins TRBV19 to TRBJ2-7; 9 positions agree with TRBD2. This CDR3 comprises 14 residues. Trimming at V came to 5 bases and at J to 0 bases, leaving 2 bases not matched to a gene. Germline values: CDR1 LNHDA, CDR2 SQIVND (reference sequence). CDR3 in amino acids: CASSSSGISYEQYF. DNA of the CDR3: TGTGCCAGTAGTTCTAGCGGGATCTCCTACGAGCAGTACTTC.

The chain uses TRBV13 and TRBJ2-5; no clear D gene. V was clipped by 5 bases and J by 3 bases, with 10 bases between them. The CDR3 is made up of 13 amino acids. Germline V gene sequence: CDR1 PRHDT, CDR2 FYEKMQ (reference sequence). CDR3 coding DNA: TGTGCCAGCAGCCTCCAACCTAAAGAGACCCAGTACTTC. It encodes CASSLQPKETQYF.

The chain couples TRBV18 to TRBJ1-1, with D perhaps matching TRBD1 (6 bases). CDR1 KGHSH and CDR2 LQKENI come from the germline V gene. The CDR3 extends over 16 amino acids. Trimming took 3 bases from V and 5 from J, leaving 19 bases between them. CDR3 in amino acids: CASSPGGGRRGTEAFF. CDR3 DNA: TGTGCCAGCTCACCCGGGGGGGGGCGGCGGGGGACTGAAGCTTTCTTT.

The chain links TRBV9 to TRBJ2-1; the match to TRBD2 covers 11 bases. Per the germline V gene, CDR1 is SGDLS and CDR2 is YYNGEE. V lost 3 bases to trimming and J lost 9 bases; unmatched junction nucleotides: 5. This CDR3 contains 14 residues. CDR3 residues: CASSDQTSGTEQFF. In DNA form, the CDR3 reads TGTGCCAGCAGCGACCAGACTAGCGGGACTGAGCAGTTCTTC.

The chain recombines TRBV7-9 with TRBJ1-4; TRBD1 aligns across 10 bases. Germline CDR1 and CDR2: SEHNR and FQNEAQ (reference sequence). This CDR3 contains 16 residues. V lost 5 bases, J lost 4 bases, and 7 bases stayed unmatched. CDR3 in DNA: TGTGCCAGCAGCCTGACCGGACAGGGGGTTAATGAAAAACTGTTTTTT. Translation gives CASSLTGQGVNEKLFF.

This chain connects TRBV10-3 to TRBJ1-1; no clear D gene. Germline loops: CDR1 ENHRY, CDR2 SYGVKD. The CDR3 has 13 residues. Deletions cut 5 bases from V and 5 bases from J, with 12 bases between. The CDR3 coding sequence is TGTGCCATCAGTCCGGGAAGAGGGACTGAAGCTTTCTTT. Its protein is CAISPGRGTEAFF.

This chain joins TRBV19 and TRBJ2-5; possible D gene TRBD1, 5 bases. The CDR3 extends over 11 amino acids. The V and J ends lost 10 bases and 7 bases respectively, with 13 bases between them. CDR1 is LNHDA and CDR2 is SQIVND in the germline V gene (reference sequence). CDR3 in amino acids: CATREVGTQYF. The CDR3 DNA follows: TGTGCCACCAGGGAAGTTGGGACCCAGTACTTC.

This clone was picked up one time. The V and J genes are TRBV7-9 and TRBJ1-1; no clear D gene. V shed 9 bases and J shed 0 bases, with 8 bases lying between them. CDR1 and CDR2 from the germline V gene are SEHNR and FQNEAQ (reference sequence). The CDR3 totals 12 residues. The CDR3 DNA reads as TGTGCCAGTCAGGTCATGAACACTGAAGCTTTCTTT. Translation: CASQVMNTEAFF.

The V and J genes are TRBV9 and TRBJ2-7; 10 bases align to TRBD1. The junction had 11 bases not matched to a gene; V was cut back by 0 bases and J by 5 bases. This CDR3 region has 17 residues. The germline V gene has CDR1 SGDLS and CDR2 YYNGEE. This chain's CDR3 is CASSVGRDRGSVDEQYF. The CDR3 DNA follows: TGTGCCAGCAGCGTAGGCCGGGACAGGGGTAGTGTGGACGAGCAGTACTTC.

The genes are TRBV13 and TRBJ1-3, with 7 bases that match TRBD1. The germline V gene has CDR1 PRHDT and CDR2 FYEKMQ (reference sequence). J lost 8 bases, V lost 5 bases, and 9 bases had no gene match. The CDR3 loop spans 14 amino acids. The CDR3: CASSIGDSIDTIYF. CDR3 sequence (DNA): TGTGCCAGCAGCATCGGGGACAGTATAGACACCATATATTTT.

The V call is TRBV4-1, the J call TRBJ2-7, with 7 bases matching TRBD2. V gave up 1 base and J gave up 2 bases; unmatched junction bases: 8. The CDR3 loop spans 16 amino acids. The V gene's germline CDR1 is MGHRA and CDR2 YSYEKL. This CDR3 is CASSQALGGRAYEQYF. The CDR3 DNA sequence: TGCGCCAGCAGCCAAGCACTAGGAGGGAGGGCCTACGAGCAGTACTTC.

The genes are TRBV29-1 and TRBJ2-7, with D unresolved. The V gene's germline CDR1 is SQVTM and CDR2 ANQGSEA. The CDR3 length is 13 residues. Trimming cost V 4 bases and J 1 base, with 11 bases left between them. The CDR3 spells CSVADLESYEQYF. CDR3 sequence (DNA): TGCAGCGTTGCGGATCTAGAATCCTACGAGCAGTACTTC.

The chain is built from TRBV29-1 and TRBJ2-1; TRBD2 matches 9 bases. J lost 1 base, V lost 3 bases, and 10 bases had no gene match. This CDR3 is built from 17 residues. In germline, CDR1 is SQVTM, CDR2 ANQGSEA. The CDR3, as DNA: TGCAGCGTTGACCTCTGGATGGCGGGAGGGTCCTACAATGAGCAGTTCTTC. This translates into CSVDLWMAGGSYNEQFF.

The chain joins TRBV5-1 to TRBJ2-5; TRBD2 matches 11 bases. V dropped 8 bases and J dropped 2; count of bases not matched to a gene: 5. The CDR3 spans 14 residues. CDR1 and CDR2 (germline): SGHRS, YFSETQ. The CDR3 here is CASAIAGGQETQYF. The CDR3 DNA sequence: TGCGCCAGTGCGATAGCGGGAGGGCAAGAGACCCAGTACTTC.

This clone came up once. The chain employs TRBV19 and TRBJ2-1, with 11 bases that match TRBD1. Per germline, CDR1 LNHDA and CDR2 SQIVND (reference sequence). This CDR3 contains 16 residues. V shed 3 bases, J shed 6 bases, and the junction held 7 bases outside the gene matches. CDR3 sequence (DNA): TGTGCCAGTAGTATCCCGGACAGGGGGCCCTTCAATGAGCAGTTCTTC. It specifies CASSIPDRGPFNEQFF. Variable domain in full (rest from reference TRBV19 and TRBJ2-1): DGGITQSPKYLFRKEGQNVTLSCEQNLNHDAMYWYRQDPGQGLRLIYYSQIVNDFQKGDIAEGYSVSREKKESFPLTVTSAQKNPTAFYLCASSIPDRGPFNEQFFGPGTRLTVL.

The gene calls are TRBV28 and TRBJ2-7, with D possibly being TRBD1 (6 bases). V lost 3 bases, J lost 1 base, and 16 bases lay in between. The CDR3 extends over 16 amino acids. Germline CDR1 and CDR2: MDHEN and SYDVKM. The CDR3 DNA reads TGTGCCAGCAGTTTCCCCGCGACAGGTGGTTCCTACGAGCAGTACTTC. Translated, it gives CASSFPATGGSYEQYF. The whole variable domain, remainder taken from reference TRBV28 and TRBJ2-7, is DVKVTQSSRYLVKRTGEKVFLECVQDMDHENMFWYRQDPGLGLRLIYFSYDVKMKEKGDIPEGYSVSREKKERFSLILESASTNQTSMYLCASSFPATGGSYEQYFGPGTRLTVT.

The V call is TRBV4-2, the J call TRBJ1-1; 7 nucleotides align to TRBD1. Germline CDR1 is LGHNA and CDR2 is YNFKEQ. Trimming cost V 1 base and J 2 bases; bases outside gene matches: 4. The CDR3 is 15 residues long. Written as DNA, the CDR3 is TGTGCCAGCAGCCAAGGGGCAGGGGGTAACACTGAAGCTTTCTTT. As protein: CASSQGAGGNTEAFF.

The gene calls are TRBV19 and TRBJ2-7; TRBD2 agrees at 7 bases. Looked up from germline, CDR1 is LNHDA and CDR2 is SQIVND (reference sequence). The CDR3 runs to 14 residues. V lost 3 bases and J lost 7; bases outside the gene matches: 9. CDR3 bases: TGTGCCAGTAGTATGGCGGGAGATGCGGGGGAGCAGTACTTC. Protein sequence: CASSMAGDAGEQYF.

The chain is built from TRBV14 and TRBJ2-3; 8 bases align to TRBD2. V lost 8 bases and J lost 2; bases outside the gene matches: 3. CDR1 and CDR2 (germline): SGHDN, FVKESK. This CDR3 comprises 13 residues. CDR3 bases: TGTGCCAGCGGCGGGGGGCACACAGATACGCAGTATTTT. It translates to CASGGGHTDTQYF.

The chain recombines TRBV30 with TRBJ1-1; possible D gene TRBD1, 5 bases. Germline lookup yields CDR1 GTSNPN and CDR2 SVGIG (reference sequence). The CDR3 consists of 13 residues. V lost 0 bases and J 8 bases, leaving 13 bases between the germline ends. The CDR3 spells CAWSVHGGSEAFF. CDR3 bases: TGTGCCTGGAGTGTACACGGGGGTTCCGAAGCTTTCTTT. Full variable domain (remainder filled in from reference TRBV30 and TRBJ1-1): SQTIHQWPATLVQPVGSPLSLECTVEGTSNPNLYWYRQAAGRGLQLLFYSVGIGQISSEVPQNLSASRPQDRQFILSSKKLLLSDSGFYLCAWSVHGGSEAFFGQGTRLTVV.

V and J are TRBV4-2 and TRBJ1-1, with TRBD1 identical over 10 bases. After removal of 4 bases from V and 3 bases from J, the junction contained 2 bases not matched to a gene. This CDR3 spans 14 amino acids. Germline V CDR1 and CDR2: LGHNA, YNFKEQ. CDR3 residues: CASSLGQGYTEAFF. Here the CDR3 DNA reads TGTGCCAGCAGCCTGGGACAGGGGTACACTGAAGCTTTCTTT.